These 12 T cell receptor beta chains share one sample of origin, sequenced in a study of tumor-infiltrating lymphocytes in primary liver carcinoma. A constant-region primer primed TCR beta cDNA synthesis from about 550 ng of total RNA. What produced the TCR beta libraries was three nested multiplex PCR rounds using slightly modified ARM-PCR. Amplification in the first two PCR rounds was performed using TRBV1-TRBV30 forward primers and a C-beta reverse primer for approximately 10 cycles each. TCRdb re-analysed the multiplex PCR reads in MiXCR, keeping a single row per CDR3 protein. This sample yields around 170,000 distinct CDR3 sequences, of which 50% to 75% are seen a single time; 72% belongs to the top ten. For blood RNA, unsorted whole blood served as the source, and germline DNA was extracted too. Material: peripheral blood. The receptors stem from a man in his forties with primary liver carcinoma and hepatitis B virus infection.

The chain employs TRBV6-6 and TRBJ1-3; no definite D call. Germline lookup yields CDR1 MNHNY and CDR2 SVGAGI (reference sequence). The V end lost 8 bases, the J end lost 0 bases, and 11 bases lay between the germline ends. The CDR3 has 14 amino acids. Here the CDR3 reads CASAEPGSGNTIYF. DNA for the CDR3: TGTGCCAGCGCAGAGCCGGGCTCTGGAAACACCATATATTTT.

This clonotype has a count of ten or more. This chain uses TRBV11-2 with TRBJ1-1; the D is unclear. The germline gives CDR1 SGHAT, CDR2 FQNNGV. The CDR3 has 12 amino acids. Trimming shortened V by 4 bases and J by 5 bases, and 8 bases separated the two germline ends. CDR3 sequence reads: CASSWERTEAFF. For the CDR3, the DNA is TGTGCCAGCAGCTGGGAACGGACTGAAGCTTTCTTT.

Remarks on this clonotype: The CDR3 end shows no conserved phenylalanine or tryptophan, and so a read error is likely. The rearrangement uses TRBV4-1 and TRBJ1-5, with 7 bases lining up with TRBD1. With 5 bases clipped from V and 0 bases from J, the junction kept 16 bases outside the gene matches. CDR3 length: 19 amino acids. In germline, CDR1 is MGHRA, CDR2 YSYEKL. CDR3 DNA: TGCGCCAGCAGCTCAAGGACAGGCGACCCTTCATATAGCAATCAGCCCCAGCATTCT. Protein product: CASSSRTGDPSYSNQPQHS.

This clonotype was counted a few times. V is TRBV10-1 and J is TRBJ1-5; weak D call: TRBD1 (6 bases). Germline V gene sequence: CDR1 WNHNN, CDR2 SYGVQD (reference sequence). V dropped 1 base and J dropped 6 bases, with 16 bases sitting between them. This CDR3 comprises 16 residues. CDR3 sequence: CASSEYEGRGFQPQHF. Written as DNA, the CDR3 is TGCGCCAGCAGTGAGTACGAGGGCAGGGGATTTCAGCCCCAGCATTTT.

The chain has TRBV12-3 or TRBV12-4 and TRBJ2-2, with 7 bases that match TRBD1. The trim removed 5 bases at V and 1 base at J, leaving 7 bases unmatched. This CDR3 has 16 amino acids. This CDR3 reads CASSPPRTGNTGELFF. DNA of the CDR3: TGTGCCAGCAGTCCCCCGAGGACAGGGAACACCGGGGAGCTGTTTTTT.

In its sample, this clonotype was seen many times. The chain combines TRBV6-1 with TRBJ1-1; TRBD1 agrees at 9 bases. Germline V gene lookup returns CDR1 MNHNS and CDR2 SASEGT. V gave up 5 bases and J gave up 5 bases; unmatched junction bases: 6. The CDR3 is made up of 14 amino acids. DNA for the CDR3: TGTGCCAGCAGTCTACAGGGGGCGAGAACTGAAGCTTTCTTT. Protein sequence: CASSLQGARTEAFF.

The chain links TRBV6-1 to TRBJ1-3, with unresolved D. Germline lookup yields CDR1 MNHNS and CDR2 SASEGT. With 5 bases removed from V and 1 base from J, the gap between germline ends came to 21 bases. The CDR3 runs 18 residues. The CDR3: CASSYNLWQFTSGNTIYF. CDR3 DNA sequence: TGTGCCAGCAGTTATAACCTATGGCAGTTTACGTCTGGAAACACCATATATTTT.

The chain carries TRBV10-3 and TRBJ2-7, with 10 bases identical to TRBD2. The CDR3 sequence is 14 residues long. The ends lost 6 bases at V and 4 bases at J; junction bases unmatched: 6. CDR1 ENHRY and CDR2 SYGVKD come from the germline V gene. The CDR3 sequence: CAISLAGAGYEQYF. CDR3 bases: TGTGCCATCAGCCTAGCGGGAGCGGGGTACGAGCAGTACTTC.

On this clonotype itself: A much larger clone differs by one base, so this may be a read error. The V call is TRBV10-3, the J call TRBJ2-1; 7 bases align to TRBD1. The V gene's germline CDR1 is ENHRY and CDR2 SYGVKD. CDR3 size: 14 residues. In DNA form, the CDR3 reads TGTGCCATCGGTGAGGGACAGAACCTCAATGAGCAGTTCTTC. Translating it yields CAIGEGQNLNEQFF.

V is TRBV6-6 and J is TRBJ1-2; D is possibly TRBD1 (5 bases). There are 15 residues in the CDR3. Germline CDR1 and CDR2: MNHNY and SVGAGI (reference sequence). Trimming took off 2 bases at V and 2 bases at J, with 12 bases between the two ends. The CDR3 nucleotides are TGTGCCAGCAGTTACGGACATTTTACCAACTATGGCTACACCTTC. Protein sequence: CASSYGHFTNYGYTF.

About this clonotype: One end of the junction fails to match germline, which may point to a read error. J is TRBJ2-1 and V is TRBV28, with 9 bases aligning to TRBD2. From germline, CDR1 is MDHEN and CDR2 SYDVKM. The CDR3 has 16 residues. This chain's CDR3 is CANSLTGGRAYNEQFF. The CDR3 DNA is TGTGCCAACAGTTTGACGGGCGGGAGGGCCTATAATGAGCAGTTCTTC. Based on the CDR3 plus reference TRBV28 and TRBJ2-1, the full variable domain is DVKVTQSSRYLVKRTGEKVFLECVQDMDHENMFWYRQDPGLGLRLIYFSYDVKMKEKGDIPEGYSVSREKKERFSLILESASTNQTSMYLCANSLTGGRAYNEQFFGPGTRLTVL.

This clonotype has only one observation. This chain links TRBV4-2 with TRBJ2-1, with 7 bases aligning to TRBD2. CDR1 and CDR2 from the germline V gene are LGHNA and YNFKEQ. The CDR3 sequence is 15 residues long. The J segment lost 2 bases and the V segment lost 4 bases, leaving 5 bases of the junction unmatched. Here the CDR3 reads CASSPEAGTYNEQFF. The CDR3 DNA is TGTGCCAGCAGCCCCGAAGCGGGAACCTACAATGAGCAGTTCTTC.